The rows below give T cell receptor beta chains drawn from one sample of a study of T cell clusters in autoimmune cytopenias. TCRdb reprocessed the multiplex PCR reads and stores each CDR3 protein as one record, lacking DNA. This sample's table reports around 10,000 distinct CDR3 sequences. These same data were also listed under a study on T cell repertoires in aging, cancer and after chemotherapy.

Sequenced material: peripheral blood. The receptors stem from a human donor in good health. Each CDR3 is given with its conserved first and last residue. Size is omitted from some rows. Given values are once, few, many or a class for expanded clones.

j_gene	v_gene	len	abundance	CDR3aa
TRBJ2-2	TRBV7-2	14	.	CASSLRGGTGELFF
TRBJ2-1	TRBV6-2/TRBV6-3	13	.	CASRWGWDNEQFF
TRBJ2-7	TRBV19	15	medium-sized	CASAGEGAGPAEQYF
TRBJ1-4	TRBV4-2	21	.	CASSHSTWDWPNRITNEKLFF
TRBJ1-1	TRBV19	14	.	CASRPGPQNTEAFF
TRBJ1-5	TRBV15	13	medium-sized	CATSRGVGQPQHF
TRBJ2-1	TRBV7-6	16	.	CASSLTSGLVFNEQFF
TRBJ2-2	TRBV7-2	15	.	CASGGLAANTGELFF
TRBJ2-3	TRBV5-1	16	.	CASSVGTPFPTDTQYF
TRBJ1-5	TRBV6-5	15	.	CASRKDRGVNQPQHF
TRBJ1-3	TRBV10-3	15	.	CATGGGASSGNTIYF
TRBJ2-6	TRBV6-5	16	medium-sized	CASSYYPPPGANVLTF
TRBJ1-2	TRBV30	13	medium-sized	CAWSEGGADGYTF
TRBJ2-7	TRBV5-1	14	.	CASSSDPSSYEQYF
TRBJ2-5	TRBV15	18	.	CATSREPQHLFSPGTQYF
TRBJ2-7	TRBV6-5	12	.	CASSGRKYEQYF
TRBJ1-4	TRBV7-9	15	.	CASSRTAEANEKLFF
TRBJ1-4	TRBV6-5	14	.	CASSRGTANEKLFF
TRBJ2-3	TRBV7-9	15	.	CATPSEGGRTDTQYF
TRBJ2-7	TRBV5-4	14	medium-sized	CASSLGPEAYEQYF
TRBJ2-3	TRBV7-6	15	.	CASSLRGPPGDTQYF
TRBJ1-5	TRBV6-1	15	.	CASSEGGGLAQPQHF